This record covers a single T cell receptor beta chain. As yet, its antigen is unknown. The CDR3 has 17 residues. The V gene's germline CDR1 is MDHEN and CDR2 SYDVKM. Losses at the gene ends were 2 bases for V and 4 bases for J; bases not matched to a gene: 12. Timing groups of about 4 and about 12 weeks for second doses were pooled. This record belongs to a study of T cell responses to AZD1222 COVID-19 vaccine. Data came from immunoSEQ multiplex PCR; TCRdb stores just in-frame clones and leaves some out. Here the sample spans 180,000 or so clones, approximately 90% being singletons. Overall study results and limits: Only six or seven AZD1222 recipients tested seropositive at baseline. Clonal diversity was possibly underestimated; the donors were predominantly white British and more often female.

The rearrangement uses TRBV28 and TRBJ2-7; 9 nucleotides line up with TRBD1. This sequence was found in an adult who received the AZD1222 COVID-19 vaccine. Sequenced here: peripheral blood, sampled 28 days after the second AZD1222 dose. CDR3 sequence: CASSLATRDRVFYEQYF. The CDR3 coding sequence is TGTGCCAGCAGTTTAGCCACCCGGGACAGGGTATTTTACGAGCAGTACTTC.